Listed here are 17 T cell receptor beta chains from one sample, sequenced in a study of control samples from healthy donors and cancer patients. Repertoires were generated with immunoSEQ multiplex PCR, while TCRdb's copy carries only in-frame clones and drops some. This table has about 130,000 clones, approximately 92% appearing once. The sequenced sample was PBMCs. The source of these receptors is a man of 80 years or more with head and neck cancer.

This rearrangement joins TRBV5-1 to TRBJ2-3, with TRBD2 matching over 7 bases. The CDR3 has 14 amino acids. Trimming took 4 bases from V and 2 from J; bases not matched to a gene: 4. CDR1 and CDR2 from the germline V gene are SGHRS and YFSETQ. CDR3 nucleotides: TGCGCCAGCAGCATGGGGACTAACACAGATACGCAGTATTTT. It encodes CASSMGTNTDTQYF.

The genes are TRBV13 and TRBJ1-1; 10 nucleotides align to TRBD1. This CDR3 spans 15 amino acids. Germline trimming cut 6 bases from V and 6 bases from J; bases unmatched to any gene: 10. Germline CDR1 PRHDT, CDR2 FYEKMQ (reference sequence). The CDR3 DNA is TGTGCCAGCAGAGCCGCCCGACAGGGGGCATCTGAAGCTTTCTTT. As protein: CASRAARQGASEAFF.

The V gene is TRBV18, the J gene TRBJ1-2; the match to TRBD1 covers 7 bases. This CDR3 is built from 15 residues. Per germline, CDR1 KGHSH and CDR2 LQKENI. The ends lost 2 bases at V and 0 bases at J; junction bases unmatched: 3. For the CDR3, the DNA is TGTGCCAGCTCACCAGGAGGGACAGCTAACTATGGCTACACCTTC. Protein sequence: CASSPGGTANYGYTF. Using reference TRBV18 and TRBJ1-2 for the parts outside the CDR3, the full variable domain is NAGVMQNPRHLVRRRGQEARLRCSPMKGHSHVYWYRQLPEEGLKFMVYLQKENIIDESGMPKERFSAEFPKEGPSILRIQQVVRGDSAAYFCASSPGGTANYGYTFGSGTRLTVV.

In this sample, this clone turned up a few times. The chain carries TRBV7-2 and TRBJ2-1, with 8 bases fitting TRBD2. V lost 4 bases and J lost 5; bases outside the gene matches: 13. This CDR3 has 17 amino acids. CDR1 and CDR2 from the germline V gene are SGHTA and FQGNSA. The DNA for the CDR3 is TGTGCCAGCAGCTCGCCCCGGGAGGGCAGGTCTAACAATGAGCAGTTCTTC. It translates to CASSSPREGRSNNEQFF.

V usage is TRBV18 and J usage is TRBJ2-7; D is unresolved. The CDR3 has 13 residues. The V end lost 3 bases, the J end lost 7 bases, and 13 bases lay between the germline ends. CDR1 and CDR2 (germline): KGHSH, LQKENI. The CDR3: CASSPSQVSEQYF. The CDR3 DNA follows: TGTGCCAGCTCACCCTCTCAGGTCTCAGAGCAGTACTTC.

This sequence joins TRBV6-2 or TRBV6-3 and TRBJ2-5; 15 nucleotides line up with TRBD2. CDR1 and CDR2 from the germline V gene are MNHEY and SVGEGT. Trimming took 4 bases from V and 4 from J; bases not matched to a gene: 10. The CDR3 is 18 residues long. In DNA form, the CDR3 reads TGTGCCAGCAGTTCACCGGGACTAGCGGGAGGAAGAGCAGAGACCCAGTACTTC. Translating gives CASSSPGLAGGRAETQYF.

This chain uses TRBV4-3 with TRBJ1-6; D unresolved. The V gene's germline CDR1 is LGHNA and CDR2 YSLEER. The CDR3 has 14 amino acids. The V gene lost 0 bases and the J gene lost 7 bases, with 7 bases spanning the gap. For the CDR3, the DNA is TGCGCCAGCAGCCAAGAGTCGAGAAATTCACCCCTCCACTTT. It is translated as CASSQESRNSPLHF.

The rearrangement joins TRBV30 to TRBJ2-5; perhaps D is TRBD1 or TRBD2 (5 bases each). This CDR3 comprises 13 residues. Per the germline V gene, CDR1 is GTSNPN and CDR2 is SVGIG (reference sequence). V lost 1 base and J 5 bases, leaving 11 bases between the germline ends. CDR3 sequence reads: CAWSGQGEETQYF. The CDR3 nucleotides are TGTGCCTGGAGTGGGCAGGGAGAGGAGACCCAGTACTTC.

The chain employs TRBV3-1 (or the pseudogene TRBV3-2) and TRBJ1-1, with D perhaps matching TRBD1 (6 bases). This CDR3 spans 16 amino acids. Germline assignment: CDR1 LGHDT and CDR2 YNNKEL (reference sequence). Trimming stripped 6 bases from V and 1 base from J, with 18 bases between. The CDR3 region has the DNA TGTGCCAGCAGTCCCACGTTTACAGGGACGAACACTGAAGCTTTCTTT. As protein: CASSPTFTGTNTEAFF.

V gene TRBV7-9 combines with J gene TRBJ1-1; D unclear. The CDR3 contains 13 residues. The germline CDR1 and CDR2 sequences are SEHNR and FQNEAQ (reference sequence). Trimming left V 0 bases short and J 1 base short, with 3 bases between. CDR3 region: CASSLAGNTEAFF. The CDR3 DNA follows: TGTGCCAGCAGCTTAGCAGGGAACACTGAAGCTTTCTTT. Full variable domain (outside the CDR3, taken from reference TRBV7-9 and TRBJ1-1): DTGVSQNPRHKITKRGQNVTFRCDPISEHNRLYWYRQTLGQGPEFLTYFQNEAQLEKSRLLSDRFSAERPKGSFSTLEIQRTEQGDSAMYLCASSLAGNTEAFFGQGTRLTVV.

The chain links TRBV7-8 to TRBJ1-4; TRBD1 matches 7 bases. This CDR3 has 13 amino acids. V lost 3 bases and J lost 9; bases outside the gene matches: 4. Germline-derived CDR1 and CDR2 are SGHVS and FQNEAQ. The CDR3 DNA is TGTGCCAGCAGCTTGACAGGGTCTCAAAAACTGTTTTTT. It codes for CASSLTGSQKLFF.

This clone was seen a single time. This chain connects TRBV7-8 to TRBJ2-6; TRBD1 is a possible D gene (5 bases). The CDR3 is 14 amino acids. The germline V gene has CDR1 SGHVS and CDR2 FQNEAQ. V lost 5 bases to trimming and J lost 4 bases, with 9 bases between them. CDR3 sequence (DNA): TGTGCCAGCAGCCGAGCAGGGGGGGCCAACGTCCTGACTTTC. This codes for CASSRAGGANVLTF.

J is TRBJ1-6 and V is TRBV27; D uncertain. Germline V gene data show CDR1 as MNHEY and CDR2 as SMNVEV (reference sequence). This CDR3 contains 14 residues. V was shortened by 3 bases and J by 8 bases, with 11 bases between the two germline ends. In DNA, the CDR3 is TGTGCCAGCAGTTTGATTAGTCAGGATTCACCCCTCCACTTT. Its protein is CASSLISQDSPLHF.

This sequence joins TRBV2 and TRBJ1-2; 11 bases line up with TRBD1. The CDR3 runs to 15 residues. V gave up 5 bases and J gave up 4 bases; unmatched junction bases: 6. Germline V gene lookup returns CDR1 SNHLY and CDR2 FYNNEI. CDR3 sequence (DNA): TGTGCCAGCAGTATTACGGGACAGGGGGTCTATGGCTACACCTTC. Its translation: CASSITGQGVYGYTF.

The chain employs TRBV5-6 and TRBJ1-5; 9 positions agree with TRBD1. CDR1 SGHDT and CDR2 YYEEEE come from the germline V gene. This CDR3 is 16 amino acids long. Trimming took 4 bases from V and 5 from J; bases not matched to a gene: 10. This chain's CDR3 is CASSKHRGRRDQPQHF. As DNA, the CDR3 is TGTGCCAGCAGCAAACACAGGGGGCGCAGGGATCAGCCCCAGCATTTT.

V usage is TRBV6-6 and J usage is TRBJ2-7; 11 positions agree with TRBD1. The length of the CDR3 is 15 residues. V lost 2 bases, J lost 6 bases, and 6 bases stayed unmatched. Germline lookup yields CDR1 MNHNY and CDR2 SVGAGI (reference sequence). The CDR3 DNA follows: TGTGCCAGCAGTTACGGCGGACAGGGGGCCGGCGAGCAGTACTTC. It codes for CASSYGGQGAGEQYF.

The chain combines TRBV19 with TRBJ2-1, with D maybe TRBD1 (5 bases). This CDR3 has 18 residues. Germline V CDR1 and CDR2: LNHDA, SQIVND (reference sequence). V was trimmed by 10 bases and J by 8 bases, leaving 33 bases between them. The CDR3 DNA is TGTGCCAACAGACGGCCAGGGCTCGCGTCTTCTGGTCAGGATGAGCAGTTCTTC. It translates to CANRRPGLASSGQDEQFF.